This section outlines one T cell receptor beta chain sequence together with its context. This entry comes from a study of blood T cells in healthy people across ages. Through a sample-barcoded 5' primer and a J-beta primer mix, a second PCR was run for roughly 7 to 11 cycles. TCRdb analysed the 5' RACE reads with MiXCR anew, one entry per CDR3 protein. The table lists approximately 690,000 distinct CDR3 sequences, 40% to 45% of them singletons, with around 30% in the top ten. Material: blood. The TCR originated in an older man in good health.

CDR3 in amino acids: CSASGQGWYGYTF. Written as DNA, the CDR3 is TGCAGTGCTTCCGGACAGGGTTGGTATGGCTACACCTTC. The J gene is TRBJ1-2, the V gene TRBV20-1; TRBD1 matches 8 bases. Trimming removed 5 bases from V and 5 bases from J; junction bases left unmatched: 7. CDR3 length: 13 amino acids. The V gene's germline CDR1 is DFQATT and CDR2 SNEGSKA (reference sequence).